Listed below are T cell receptor beta chains from one sample, sequenced in a study of CD4 T cells in relation to SARS-CoV-2 and coronaviruses. These receptors have no identified antigens. The data were produced by immunoSEQ multiplex PCR, yet TCRdb's version contains in-frame clones alone and is incomplete. The top ten hold roughly a quarter of the sample, which has 25,000 to 30,000 clones, 74% seen once. The specimen sequenced was CD4+ T cells from PBMCs, cultured in vitro. All receptors derive from a human donor in good health. Each CDR3 is given with its conserved first and last residue. Fields, in order: CDR3 protein, CDR3 DNA, V gene, clone size, J gene, D gene. The D gene is left open where the match is weak. Clone size is given for some rows only: seen once, a few or many times, or a class if the clone is expanded.

cdr3_aa: CASSPGASGGGAFF
cdr3_nt: TGCGCCAGCAGTCCGGGGGCTTCCGGAGGGGGAGCTTTCTTT
v_call: TRBV23-1
clone_size: NA
j_call: TRBJ1-1
d_call: NA

cdr3_aa: CASTSTGEKPQHF
cdr3_nt: TGTGCCAGCACATCGACAGGGGAAAAGCCCCAGCATTTT
v_call: TRBV2
clone_size: NA
j_call: TRBJ1-5
d_call: TRBD1

cdr3_aa: CASSRLSRLMNTEAFF
cdr3_nt: TGCGCCAGCAGCCGACTCAGCCGATTAATGAACACTGAAGCTTTCTTT
v_call: TRBV5-1
clone_size: NA
j_call: TRBJ1-1
d_call: NA

cdr3_aa: CASSMGEDIGNEKLFF
cdr3_nt: TGTGCCAGCAGCATGGGGGAAGACATCGGTAATGAAAAACTGTTTTTT
v_call: TRBV21-1
clone_size: NA
j_call: TRBJ1-4
d_call: NA

cdr3_aa: CASSPGTEELFF
cdr3_nt: TGCGCCAGCAGCCCAGGGACGGAAGAACTGTTTTTT
v_call: TRBV5-1
clone_size: NA
j_call: TRBJ1-4
d_call: NA

cdr3_aa: CASSQRTDSPLHF
cdr3_nt: TGTGCCAGCAGCCAGAGGACAGATTCACCCCTCCACTTT
v_call: TRBV7-2
clone_size: NA
j_call: TRBJ1-6
d_call: NA

cdr3_aa: CASSQGQGATEAFF
cdr3_nt: TGCGCCAGCAGCCAGGGACAGGGGGCCACTGAAGCTTTCTTT
v_call: TRBV4-3
clone_size: NA
j_call: TRBJ1-1
d_call: TRBD1

cdr3_aa: CASSWSAGGGTDTQYF
cdr3_nt: TGTGCCAGCAGTTGGTCTGCGGGAGGAGGCACAGATACGCAGTATTTT
v_call: TRBV6-6
clone_size: NA
j_call: TRBJ2-3
d_call: TRBD2

cdr3_aa: CASSSPGRGPYGYTF
cdr3_nt: TGTGCCAGCAGCTCCCCCGGCAGGGGGCCCTATGGCTACACCTTC
v_call: TRBV11-2
clone_size: NA
j_call: TRBJ1-2
d_call: TRBD1

cdr3_aa: CSASYPGVVTGELFF
cdr3_nt: TGCAGTGCTAGTTATCCGGGAGTCGTCACCGGGGAGCTGTTTTTT
v_call: TRBV20-1
clone_size: NA
j_call: TRBJ2-2
d_call: NA

cdr3_aa: CASSKQRPGEAFF
cdr3_nt: TGTGCCAGCAGTAAACAGCGGCCCGGGGAAGCTTTCTTT
v_call: TRBV12-3/TRBV12-4
clone_size: NA
j_call: TRBJ1-1
d_call: NA

cdr3_aa: CASSFRDRRMNTEAFF
cdr3_nt: TGTGCCAGCAGCTTCCGGGACAGACGAATGAACACTGAAGCTTTCTTT
v_call: TRBV7-8
clone_size: NA
j_call: TRBJ1-1
d_call: TRBD1

cdr3_aa: CASSQVWSSGGRPTDTQYF
cdr3_nt: TGTGCCAGCAGCCAAGTGTGGTCTAGCGGGGGCCGCCCCACAGATACGCAGTATTTT
v_call: TRBV4-2
clone_size: NA
j_call: TRBJ2-3
d_call: TRBD2

cdr3_aa: CASSLTSETKTQYF
cdr3_nt: TGTGCCAGCAGTCTGACTAGCGAGACAAAGACCCAGTACTTC
v_call: TRBV6-5
clone_size: NA
j_call: TRBJ2-5
d_call: TRBD2

cdr3_aa: CASSYPPPDRMRPNYNSPLHF
cdr3_nt: TGTGCCAGCAGCTATCCTCCCCCCGACAGGATGCGGCCGAACTATAATTCACCCCTCCACTTT
v_call: TRBV6-2/TRBV6-3
clone_size: NA
j_call: TRBJ1-6
d_call: NA

cdr3_aa: CASSYSGANRGYTF
cdr3_nt: TGTGCCAGCAGCTATTCGGGGGCAAACAGGGGCTACACCTTC
v_call: TRBV7-9
clone_size: NA
j_call: TRBJ1-2
d_call: NA

cdr3_aa: CASREGQGTTEAFF
cdr3_nt: TGTGCCAGCAGGGAGGGACAGGGGACGACTGAAGCTTTCTTT
v_call: TRBV6-6
clone_size: once
j_call: TRBJ1-1
d_call: TRBD1

cdr3_aa: CASSQGTTGTFGYTF
cdr3_nt: TGTGCCAGCAGCCAAGGAACGACAGGGACTTTTGGCTACACCTTC
v_call: TRBV3-1/TRBV3-2
clone_size: few
j_call: TRBJ1-2
d_call: TRBD1

cdr3_aa: CASSRGDIINTIYF
cdr3_nt: TGTGCCAGCAGCCGCGGTGACATCATAAACACCATATATTTT
v_call: TRBV11-2
clone_size: NA
j_call: TRBJ1-3
d_call: NA

cdr3_aa: CASSPRTPKELSGANVLTF
cdr3_nt: TGTGCCAGCTCACCCAGGACCCCCAAGGAGCTCTCTGGGGCCAACGTCCTGACTTTC
v_call: TRBV18
clone_size: NA
j_call: TRBJ2-6
d_call: NA